One sample yielded the 20 T cell receptor beta chains listed below, sequenced in a study of vaccination and CD4 T cells after COVID-19. TCRdb independently ran MiXCR on the PCR reads; one entry per CDR3 protein. This table holds about 20,000 distinct CDR3 sequences, around 62% found once. The material sequenced was CD4+ T cells from blood, taken before SARS-CoV-2 vaccination. The receptor set was obtained from a human donor who had recovered from COVID-19.

The V call is TRBV15, the J call TRBJ2-5; D is ambiguous. There are 14 residues in the CDR3. Germline values: CDR1 LNHNV, CDR2 YYDKDF (reference sequence). V was cut by 4 bases and J by 5 bases, with 14 bases left in between. In DNA form, the CDR3 reads TGTGCCACCAGCAAGAGTTACGTCCGGGAGACCCAGTACTTC. Encoded protein: CATSKSYVRETQYF.

This clonotype qualifies as large (0.1 to 1%). The chain joins TRBV20-1 to TRBJ2-1; 8 bases are a match to TRBD1. Trimming removed 3 bases from V and 6 bases from J; junction bases left unmatched: 10. CDR1 is DFQATT, CDR2 SNEGSKA, per germline (reference sequence). The CDR3 runs to 15 residues. CDR3 residues: CSARMTGDVGNEQFF. As DNA, the CDR3 is TGCAGTGCTAGGATGACAGGGGATGTTGGCAATGAGCAGTTCTTC.

The DNA of the CDR3 is TGTGCCAGCACCGCCCGGTTGAGCTTCTACAATGAGCAGTTCTTC. Protein: CASTARLSFYNEQFF. This chain connects TRBV28 to TRBJ2-1, with D unclear. CDR1 and CDR2 from the germline V gene are MDHEN and SYDVKM. The ends were cut back, 7 bases at V and 3 bases at J, with 16 bases in the middle. This CDR3 spans 15 amino acids.

A few counts support this clonotype. The chain joins TRBV7-2 to TRBJ2-3; no definite D call. The ends were cut back, 3 bases at V and 0 bases at J, with 7 bases in the middle. The CDR3 consists of 14 residues. CDR1 SGHTA and CDR2 FQGNSA come from the germline V gene. This CDR3 is CASSLARSTDTQYF. The CDR3, as DNA: TGTGCCAGCAGCTTGGCGCGCAGCACAGATACGCAGTATTTT.

V usage is TRBV20-1 and J usage is TRBJ2-2; 10 bases map to TRBD1. Germline V gives CDR1 DFQATT, CDR2 SNEGSKA (reference sequence). Losses at the gene ends were 2 bases for V and 6 bases for J; bases not matched to a gene: 12. The CDR3 totals 17 residues. CDR3 amino acids: CSARPHGGQGIAGELFF. CDR3 nucleotides: TGCAGTGCTAGACCTCATGGGGGACAGGGGATAGCCGGGGAGCTGTTTTTT.

This chain connects TRBV2 to TRBJ1-1; TRBD1 matches at 8 bases. V lost 4 bases and J lost 3; bases outside the gene matches: 4. The CDR3 runs 14 residues. CDR1 and CDR2 from the germline V gene are SNHLY and FYNNEI. The CDR3 region is CASSAIQGDTEAFF. The CDR3 region has the DNA TGTGCCAGCAGTGCTATACAGGGGGACACTGAAGCTTTCTTT.

The chain links TRBV27 to TRBJ1-5, with 7 bases that match TRBD1. Germline loops: CDR1 MNHEY, CDR2 SMNVEV (reference sequence). The length of the CDR3 is 15 residues. V shed 5 bases and J 6 bases; nucleotides not matched to a gene: 10. The CDR3 nucleotides read TGTGCCAGCAGTCTACAGGGGAGGAACGGTCAGCCCCAGCATTTT. Protein sequence: CASSLQGRNGQPQHF.

This clonotype was seen a handful of times. The chain recombines TRBV19 with TRBJ1-2; 8 bases agree with TRBD1. This CDR3 is built from 15 residues. J lost 6 bases, V lost 5 bases, and 11 bases had no gene match. The V gene's germline CDR1 is LNHDA and CDR2 SQIVND (reference sequence). Here the CDR3 DNA reads TGTGCCAGTAGTGACAGAGGGGACAGGTTCCATGGCTACACCTTC. It yields the protein CASSDRGDRFHGYTF.

The V gene is TRBV7-9, the J gene TRBJ1-1; perhaps TRBD1 as D (6 bases). The CDR3 sequence is 15 residues long. Germline assignment: CDR1 SEHNR and CDR2 FQNEAQ (reference sequence). The V and J ends lost 0 bases and 10 bases respectively, with 18 bases between them. The CDR3: CASSLATGTPRAAFF. Here the CDR3 DNA reads TGTGCCAGCAGCTTAGCTACGGGGACACCCCGGGCAGCTTTCTTT.

The genes are TRBV3-1 and TRBJ1-5, with no clear D. Per germline, CDR1 LGHDT and CDR2 YNNKEL (reference sequence). The CDR3 spans 13 residues. Between the trimmed V and J ends, which lost 5 bases and 9 bases, there was a span of 14 bases. The CDR3 is CASSLQINGPQHF. The CDR3 region has the DNA TGTGCCAGCAGCTTACAGATAAACGGGCCCCAGCATTTT.

The chain carries TRBV6-1 and TRBJ1-1; 10 bases fit TRBD1. The CDR3 contains 14 residues. Germline loops: CDR1 MNHNS, CDR2 SASEGT. With 6 bases clipped from V and 3 bases from J, the junction kept 4 bases outside the gene matches. In DNA, the CDR3 is TGTGCCAGCAGAAAGGACAGGGGGTACACTGAAGCTTTCTTT. Translating it yields CASRKDRGYTEAFF.

This clonotype showed up just a few times. This chain links TRBV27 with TRBJ2-3; 13 nucleotides agree with TRBD2. V dropped 4 bases and J dropped 4; count of bases not matched to a gene: 14. This CDR3 spans 19 amino acids. Germline CDR1 is MNHEY and CDR2 is SMNVEV (reference sequence). In DNA form, the CDR3 reads TGTGCCAGCAGTTCCTATCCGAAGAGGACTAGCGGGAGATCAGATACGCAGTATTTT. This gives the protein CASSSYPKRTSGRSDTQYF.

This chain uses TRBV6-1 with TRBJ2-3; no clear D gene. V gave up 7 bases and J gave up 4 bases, with 3 bases separating them. CDR3 length equals 10 residues. The germline V gene has CDR1 MNHNS and CDR2 SASEGT. The CDR3 reads CASKADTQYF. The CDR3, as DNA: TGTGCCAGCAAAGCAGATACGCAGTATTTT.

This clonotype occurred a few times. V gene TRBV6-1 combines with J gene TRBJ2-2, with a possible D match to TRBD2 (5 bases). Between the trimmed V and J ends, which lost 5 bases and 6 bases, there was a span of 13 bases. This CDR3 spans 14 amino acids. Germline assignment: CDR1 MNHNS and CDR2 SASEGT. The CDR3 reads CASSRSGRSGELFF. The CDR3, as DNA: TGTGCCAGCAGTCGGTCTGGGAGATCCGGGGAGCTGTTTTTT.

As for this clonotype: At one end the junction does not follow the germline gene, possibly because of a read error. V is TRBV20-1 and J is TRBJ1-5; D may be TRBD1 (6 bases). CDR1 is DFQATT, CDR2 SNEGSKA, per germline (reference sequence). The CDR3 runs 14 residues. The CDR3 here is CSARAPQGNQPRHF. As DNA, the CDR3 is TGCAGTGCTAGAGCCCCCCAGGGGAATCAGCCCCGGCATTTT.

This clonotype has just one count. J is TRBJ2-7 and V is TRBV19, with D perhaps being TRBD1 or TRBD2 (5 bases each). The V gene lost 9 bases and the J gene lost 6 bases, with 18 bases spanning the gap. The germline CDR1 and CDR2 sequences are LNHDA and SQIVND (reference sequence). The CDR3 consists of 13 residues. CDR3 sequence: CASDSGTHTEQYF. Here the CDR3 DNA reads TGTGCCAGCGACTCCGGGACCCACACCGAGCAGTACTTC.

The chain uses TRBV7-3 and TRBJ2-2; D unresolved. Germline V gene data show CDR1 as SGHTA and CDR2 as FQGTGA. The CDR3 length is 19 residues. The ends were cut back, 1 base at V and 1 base at J, with 19 bases in the middle. CDR3 protein: CASSLNPARLVGNTGELFF. The CDR3 DNA sequence: TGTGCCAGCAGCTTAAACCCAGCCCGGCTAGTGGGGAACACCGGGGAGCTGTTTTTT.

This chain uses TRBV20-1 with TRBJ2-7, with D perhaps matching TRBD1 (6 bases). This CDR3 is 14 amino acids long. V was pared by 0 bases and J by 0 bases, with 9 bases between. Germline values: CDR1 DFQATT, CDR2 SNEGSKA (reference sequence). CDR3 residues: CSARDWGHSYEQYF. CDR3 DNA sequence: TGCAGTGCTAGAGATTGGGGGCACTCCTACGAGCAGTACTTC.

This clonotype was picked up a small number of times. The chain carries TRBV20-1 and TRBJ1-1, with D unresolved. The CDR3 has 14 amino acids. V was cut by 3 bases and J by 0 bases, with 11 bases left in between. Germline loops: CDR1 DFQATT, CDR2 SNEGSKA (reference sequence). The CDR3 nucleotides read TGCAGTGCTAGGGATGTCGGGTTGAACACTGAAGCTTTCTTT. It specifies CSARDVGLNTEAFF.

This clonotype was counted only a few times. J is TRBJ1-1 and V is TRBV6-1; weak D call: TRBD1 (5 bases). This CDR3 is built from 15 residues. Germline CDR1 reads MNHNS; CDR2 reads SASEGT. V lost 0 bases and J lost 1, with 9 bases in between. The CDR3 nucleotides read TGTGCCAGCAGTGAAGCGGGGGGGAGGAACACTGAAGCTTTCTTT. It codes for CASSEAGGRNTEAFF.